This paragraph covers one T cell receptor (beta chain) sequence. Its recognized antigen is unknown. Base qualities are missing; no much larger clone stands one base away. To identify antigen-specific CD4+ T cell clonotypes by their expansion, the ViraFEST assay first stimulated PBMC with viral peptide pools and then applied TCR sequencing. After less than 13 days of culture, CD4+ T cells were isolated with the EasySep CD4+ T cell isolation kit. None of the healthy vaccine recipients had a prior SARS-CoV-2 infection, which was confirmed by nucleocapsid antibody tests that came back negative both before and after vaccination. Each well held two million PBMC cultured in IMDM containing 5% human AB serum, roughly 10 IU/ml IL-2 and gentamicin, along with about 9.5 ug/ml peptides. Half of the culture medium was replaced with fresh IL-2-containing medium on days 3 and 7. Each peptide stimulation condition was cultured in triplicate wells unless otherwise noted. PBMC were separated from whole blood using Ficoll-Paque Plus gradient centrifugation and were then either cryopreserved at -140C or used fresh. Overlapping peptide pools spanned the spike proteins of SARS-CoV-2 and the common cold coronaviruses HCoV-NL63, HCoV-OC43 and HCoV-229E. Genomic DNA was extracted from cultured CD4+ T cells with the QIAamp micro DNA kit.

The source of the sample is a study of vaccination effects on CD4 cells after COVID-19 (dated by TCRdb to 2022 to 2024). A note on the overall study: Participants received two doses of either the BNT162b2 or the mRNA-1273 mRNA SARS-CoV-2 vaccine. Cultures from other donors in the study were sequenced with the Oncomine TCR Beta short-read assay on an Illumina iSeq 100. SARS-CoV-2 spike-specific CD4+ TCR repertoires from before and after mRNA vaccination were compared in COVID-19 convalescent patients and in infection-naive vaccine recipients. The full study included roughly 10 COVID-19 convalescent patients and a few SARS-CoV-2-naive healthy vaccine recipients. Findings and caveats that apply to the study as a whole: Among healthy vaccine recipients, nearly all vaccine-induced clones were SARS-CoV-2 mono-reactive, and just 1 of 255 was cross-reactive with common cold coronaviruses. The study was limited by a small number of convalescent patients, and early post-infection timepoints were lacking. Both infection-induced and vaccine-induced clones contracted markedly at late post-vaccination timepoints, which is consistent with waning T cell responses.

Its CDR3 holds 16 amino acids, cysteine through phenylalanine. Only CDR3 DNA is held: 48 bases, read in frame from base 1. V and J lose 5 bases and 0 bases, and a span of 14 bases separates them. The germline V gene encodes CDR1 MNHEY and CDR2 SVGEGT. Receptor amplification or capture employed the immunoSEQ multiplex PCR assay. DNA from the CD4+ T cells that had been cultured and isolated underwent TCR beta CDR3 sequencing. The original methods were these. Non-productive TCR sequences were removed and reads were trimmed to the CDR3 region, keeping CDR3s of at least 7 amino acids. The MANAFEST web app was used to identify antigen-specific clonotypes by comparing expansion in peptide wells with expansion in reference cultures. Positive clones required FDR<0.05 expansion versus reference and all other wells, odds ratio above 5, and frequency above 0.1% in two replicate wells. Cross-reactive clonotypes were defined as significantly expanded in SARS-CoV-2 spike wells and in at least one common cold coronavirus spike condition. CDR3 similarity was assessed by Levenshtein distance with the stringdist R package, and unrooted trees were built with ape in R 3.6.1. TCRdb obtained this table from immuneACCESS and retained in-frame rearrangements with V and J assigned. These tables miss some clones; where compared with another copy, unresolved V genes account for less than half of the shortfall, and the remainder is unexplained. V and J calls and clone size follow that table, whereas D and trimming were derived from the DNA. The table for this sample lists roughly 61,000 clones; roughly 79% of them were counted only once. The top ten clones comprise about 2.7% of the sample.

The chain is assembled from TRBV6-2 or TRBV6-3 and TRBJ2-4; perhaps TRBD2 is the D gene, with 5 bases matching. The sequence was collected from a human donor who received a COVID-19 vaccine. Sequencing used CD4+ T cells from PBMCs cultured with HCoV-229E spike peptides, obtained before COVID-19 vaccination. The intended sense of this specimen's cell subset or site label: HCoV-229E spike overlapping peptide pool stimulation. The DNA is as follows: TGTGCCAGCAGTCCAGGACTGCACCTAGCCAAAAACATTCAGTACTTC. Its translation is CASSPGLHLAKNIQYF.